Listed below are T cell receptor beta chains from one sample, sequenced in a study of blood T cell repertoires in COVID-19. Sequenced by immunoSEQ multiplex PCR; TCRdb stores in-frame clones only, minus some. This table has some 270,000 clones, approximately 90% appearing once. Sequenced input: peripheral blood. The receptors originated from a man between 25 and 39 years old with acute or convalescent COVID-19. The CDR3 runs from the conserved cysteine through the conserved F or W. A D gene is named only where the DNA matches it firmly. Expanded clones get a size class; other rows say once, few or many, or leave the size out.

.	TRBD1	TRBV6-5	TRBJ1-1	TGTGCCAGCAGTTACTCGAAGACAGGGTTGAACACTGAAGCTTTCTTT	CASSYSKTGLNTEAFF
.	TRBD2	TRBV5-1	TRBJ2-3	TGCGCCAGCTCTAGCGGGGGGGCCCCTTTATCAGATACGCAGTATTTT	CASSSGGAPLSDTQYF
.	TRBD1	TRBV28	TRBJ2-1	TGTGCCAGCAGTTTATTTGGGACAGGGAACAATGAGCAGTTCTTC	CASSLFGTGNNEQFF
.	.	TRBV28	TRBJ1-4	TGTGCCAGCAGCCTAACAGGCCTAAAACTGTTTTTT	CASSLTGLKLFF
.	.	TRBV11-2	TRBJ2-5	TGTGCCAGCAGCCCCCGGACGAGGGCCAAGGAAGTAACCCAGTACTTC	CASSPRTRAKEVTQYF
.	.	TRBV2	TRBJ2-7	TGTGCCAGCCACTTGGAGCGAACGAGCTCCTACGAGCAGTACTTC	CASHLERTSSYEQYF
.	.	TRBV12-3/TRBV12-4	TRBJ1-2	TGTGCCAGCAGTTTTGATTTGAGTTATGGCTACACCTTC	CASSFDLSYGYTF
.	TRBD1	TRBV27	TRBJ2-7	TGTGCCAGCAGTTTCGGGACAGACTACGAGCAGTACTTC	CASSFGTDYEQYF
.	.	TRBV28	TRBJ1-2	TGTGCCAGCAGTTTTAGGTCGGGGGGCGCTGATGGCTACACCTTC	CASSFRSGGADGYTF
.	TRBD2	TRBV29-1	TRBJ2-5	TGCGTCGGGGGAGGGTTCCAAGAGACCCAGTACTTC	CVGGGFQETQYF
.	TRBD2	TRBV4-1	TRBJ2-1	TGCGCCAGCAGCCAAGACGGCGGGGGGAGCTCCTACAATGAGCAGTTCTTC	CASSQDGGGSSYNEQFF
.	.	TRBV21-1	TRBJ2-1	TGTGCCAGCAGCAAAGACGGGACTAGCGGGGGGCGAAGCTCCTACAATGAGCAGTTCTTC	CASSKDGTSGGRSSYNEQFF
.	.	TRBV9	TRBJ1-2	TGTGCCAGCAGCGTAGCAGGGGTGGAGGGCTACACCTTC	CASSVAGVEGYTF
.	.	TRBV19	TRBJ2-7	TGTGCCAGTAGTACCCGATTTGCGGGGGCTTACGAGCAGTACTTC	CASSTRFAGAYEQYF
.	TRBD2	TRBV5-1	TRBJ2-2	TGCGCCAGCAGCTTGACCGTAGCGGGTAACACCGGGGAGCTGTTTTTT	CASSLTVAGNTGELFF
.	TRBD1	TRBV28	TRBJ1-5	TGTGCCAGCACCGAGAACCGGGGACAGGGATGGGGTCAGCCCCAGCATTTT	CASTENRGQGWGQPQHF
.	.	TRBV12-3/TRBV12-4	TRBJ2-6	TGTGCCAGCAGTATCGGTGGGGCCAACGTCCTGACTTTC	CASSIGGANVLTF
.	TRBD1	TRBV28	TRBJ1-2	TGTGCCAGCAGTTCCAGACAGGGTGGTGGCTACACCTTC	CASSSRQGGGYTF
few	TRBD2	TRBV18	TRBJ2-7	TGTGCCAGCTCACCACGAAGCGGGAGTGGTTCCTACGAGCAGTACTTC	CASSPRSGSGSYEQYF
.	.	TRBV21-1	TRBJ1-5	TGTGCCTATCCAACAGGCCCCCGCCATCAGCCCCAGCATTTT	CAYPTGPRHQPQHF
.	TRBD1	TRBV7-8	TRBJ1-4	TGTGCCAGCAGGAGAGGGACAGGCAATGAAAAACTGTTTTTT	CASRRGTGNEKLFF
.	TRBD1	TRBV5-3	TRBJ2-7	TGTGCCAGAAGCTGCCGGGACAGGGTTCATGAGCAGTACTTC	CARSCRDRVHEQYF
.	.	TRBV5-5	TRBJ2-1	TGTGCCAGCAGTTTTGATCCGTTTCAGGAGCAGTTCTTC	CASSFDPFQEQFF
.	TRBD1	TRBV9	TRBJ2-5	TGTGCCAGCAGCCCCAACCCACAGGGGGCGGATGGAGAGACCCAGTACTTC	CASSPNPQGADGETQYF
.	TRBD1	TRBV28	TRBJ2-7	TGTGCCAGCAGCCCCGGGACAGGGAAAGACAACGAGCAGTACTTC	CASSPGTGKDNEQYF
.	TRBD1	TRBV10-3	TRBJ1-2	TGTGCCATCACAGGGGACGGGACAGGGGGCCTAAGCCATGGCTACACCTTC	CAITGDGTGGLSHGYTF
.	.	TRBV3-1/TRBV3-2	TRBJ2-7	TGTGCCAGCAGCCGGGCTCACTACGAGCAGTACTTC	CASSRAHYEQYF
.	TRBD1	TRBV9	TRBJ1-1	TGTGCCAGCAGCGAAGCAGGGGGCGTAACTGAAGCTTTCTTT	CASSEAGGVTEAFF
.	TRBD2	TRBV5-3	TRBJ2-3	TGTGCCAGAAGCTTGATACCGGGACTAGCGGGGATAGATACGCAGTATTTT	CARSLIPGLAGIDTQYF
.	TRBD1	TRBV30	TRBJ1-2	TGTGCCTGGAGTGTAGGACAGGGGGCAATCGGCTACACCTTC	CAWSVGQGAIGYTF
.	TRBD2	TRBV7-9	TRBJ2-1	TGTGCCAGCAGCTTAGTCTTGGCTAGCGGAAACAATGAGCAGTTCTTC	CASSLVLASGNNEQFF
.	TRBD1	TRBV16	TRBJ1-1	TGTGCCAGCAGCGTTTCCGGGACAGCGAACACTGAAGCTTTCTTT	CASSVSGTANTEAFF
.	TRBD1	TRBV28	TRBJ1-5	TGTGCCAGCAATTACAGGGGTTATAATCAGCCCCAGCATTTT	CASNYRGYNQPQHF
few	TRBD2	TRBV5-6	TRBJ2-1	TGTGCCAGCAGCTTGGTGTCGGGAGGCATTTGGAATGAGCAGTTCTTC	CASSLVSGGIWNEQFF
.	.	TRBV28	TRBJ1-4	TGTGCCAGCAGTCTGAACACCGCAACTAATGAAAAACTGTTTTTT	CASSLNTATNEKLFF
.	.	TRBV10-3	TRBJ2-7	TGTGCCATCAGTAAACCCTTGCTGGGCAGACGAACCTACGAGCAGTACTTC	CAISKPLLGRRTYEQYF
.	.	TRBV19	TRBJ1-2	TGTGCCACCCTGGCTTTCGGCTACACCTTC	CATLAFGYTF
.	TRBD1	TRBV12-5	TRBJ2-6	TGTGCTAGTGGTTTGGTTCCTTTCGACGACAGGGGCCTCGTCTCTGGGGCCAACGTCCTGACTTTC	CASGLVPFDDRGLVSGANVLTF
.	TRBD2	TRBV19	TRBJ2-5	TGTGCCAGTAGTATGGGTGGGTTAGCGGGAGGACGAGAGACCCAGTACTTC	CASSMGGLAGGRETQYF
.	.	TRBV30	TRBJ2-7	TGTGCCTGGAGTGGACAAGGTCGAACCGAGCAGTACTTC	CAWSGQGRTEQYF
once	TRBD2	TRBV7-3	TRBJ2-5	TGTGCCAGCAGCTTATATGGCGGGGGACTCGAAGAGACCCAGTACTTC	CASSLYGGGLEETQYF
.	.	TRBV7-2	TRBJ2-7	TGTGCCAGCAGCTTACAGGGCGGCTACGAGCAGTACTTC	CASSLQGGYEQYF
.	.	TRBV6-6	TRBJ1-5	TGTGCCAGCATCGATCGAGCTGGCAATCAGCCCCAGCATTTT	CASIDRAGNQPQHF
.	TRBD1	TRBV28	TRBJ2-1	TGTGCCAGCAGTTTATTGGGACAGGGGGCAGCAAATGAGCAGTTCTTC	CASSLLGQGAANEQFF
.	TRBD2	TRBV15	TRBJ2-7	TGTGCCACCAGCAGGAACCTAGCGGTGGCCTACGAGCAGTACTTC	CATSRNLAVAYEQYF
.	TRBD1	TRBV18	TRBJ1-4	TGTGCCAGCTCAACGACAGGGGGAGAGGAAAAACTGTTTTTT	CASSTTGGEEKLFF
.	.	TRBV5-6	TRBJ2-1	TGTGCCAGCAGCTTGCGAGACGAGGGTTTATGGCCCTACAATGAGCAGTTCTTC	CASSLRDEGLWPYNEQFF
.	.	TRBV15	TRBJ2-2	TGTGCCACCTCGTCAGCGAACACCGGGGAGCTGTTTTTT	CATSSANTGELFF
.	.	TRBV24-1	TRBJ1-1	TGTGCCACCTATGCGGGCCATGAAGCTTTCTTT	CATYAGHEAFF
.	.	TRBV6-5	TRBJ1-2	TGTGCCAGCAGAGAGGCTTTCTATGGCTACACCTTC	CASREAFYGYTF
.	TRBD1	TRBV3-1/TRBV3-2	TRBJ1-2	TGTGCCAGCAGCCGACACCCCGGCAGGGGGATGGATGGCTACACCTTC	CASSRHPGRGMDGYTF